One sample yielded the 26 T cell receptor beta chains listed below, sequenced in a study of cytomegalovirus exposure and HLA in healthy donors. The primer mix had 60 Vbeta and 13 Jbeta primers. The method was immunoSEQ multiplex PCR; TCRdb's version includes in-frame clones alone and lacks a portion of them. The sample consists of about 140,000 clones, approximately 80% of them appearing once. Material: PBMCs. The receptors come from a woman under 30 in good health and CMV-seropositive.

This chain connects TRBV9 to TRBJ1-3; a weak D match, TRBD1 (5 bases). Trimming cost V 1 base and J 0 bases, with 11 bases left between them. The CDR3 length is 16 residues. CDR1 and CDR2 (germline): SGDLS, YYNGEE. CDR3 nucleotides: TGTGCCAGCAGCGTACAGGGCACCAGCTCTGGAAACACCATATATTTT. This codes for CASSVQGTSSGNTIYF.

The CDR3 DNA sequence: TGTGCCAGCAGCCTGGAAACCGGGACAGGGTATAATGAAAAACTGTTTTTT. Protein: CASSLETGTGYNEKLFF. The J gene is TRBJ1-4, the V gene TRBV4-2; TRBD1 aligns across 9 bases. The trim removed 4 bases at V and 4 bases at J, leaving 10 bases unmatched. CDR1 and CDR2 (germline): LGHNA, YNFKEQ. This CDR3 spans 17 amino acids.

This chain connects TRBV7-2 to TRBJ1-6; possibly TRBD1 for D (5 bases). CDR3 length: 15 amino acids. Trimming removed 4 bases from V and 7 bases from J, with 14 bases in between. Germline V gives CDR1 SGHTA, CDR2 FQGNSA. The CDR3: CASSSPGIGNSPLHF. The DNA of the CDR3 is TGTGCCAGCAGCTCACCAGGGATCGGGAATTCACCCCTCCACTTT.

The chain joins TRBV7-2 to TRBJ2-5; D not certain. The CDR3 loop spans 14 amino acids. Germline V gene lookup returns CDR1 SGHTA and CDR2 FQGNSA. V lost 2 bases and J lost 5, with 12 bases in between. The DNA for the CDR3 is TGTGCCAGCAGCTTATGGAACGCCGGGGAGACCCAGTACTTC. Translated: CASSLWNAGETQYF.

The CDR3 protein is CASSLQGVNTEAFF. The CDR3 bases are TGTGCCAGCAGTTTACAGGGGGTGAACACTGAAGCTTTCTTT. V is TRBV28 and J is TRBJ1-1, with 7 bases identical to TRBD1. This CDR3 spans 14 amino acids. Germline trimming cut 2 bases from V and 0 bases from J; bases unmatched to any gene: 0. CDR1 is MDHEN and CDR2 is SYDVKM in the germline V gene.

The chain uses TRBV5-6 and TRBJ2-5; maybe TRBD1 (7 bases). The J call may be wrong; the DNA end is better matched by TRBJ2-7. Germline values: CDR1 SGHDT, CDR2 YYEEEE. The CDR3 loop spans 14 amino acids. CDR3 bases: TGTGCCAGCAGCTTGGTACAGGGGAGGTACGAGCAGTACTTC. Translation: CASSLVQGRYEQYF.

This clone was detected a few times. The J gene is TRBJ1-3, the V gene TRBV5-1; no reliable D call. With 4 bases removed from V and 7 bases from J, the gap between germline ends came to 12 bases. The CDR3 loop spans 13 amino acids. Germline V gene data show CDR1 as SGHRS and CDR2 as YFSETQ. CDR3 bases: TGCGCCAGCAGCCCGGGTCTTAGTAACACCATATATTTT. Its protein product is CASSPGLSNTIYF.

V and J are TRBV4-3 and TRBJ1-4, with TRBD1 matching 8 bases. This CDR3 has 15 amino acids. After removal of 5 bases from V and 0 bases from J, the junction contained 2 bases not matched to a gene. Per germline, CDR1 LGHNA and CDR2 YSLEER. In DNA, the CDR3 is TGCGCCAGCAGCGGACAGGGAGCAACTAATGAAAAACTGTTTTTT. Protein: CASSGQGATNEKLFF.

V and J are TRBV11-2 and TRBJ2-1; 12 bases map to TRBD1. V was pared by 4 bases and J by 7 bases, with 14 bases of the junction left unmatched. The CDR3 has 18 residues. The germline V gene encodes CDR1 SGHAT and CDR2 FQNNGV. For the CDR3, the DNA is TGTGCCAGCAGCTCCAATTACCCCGGGACAGGGGGCCTTAATGAGCAGTTCTTC. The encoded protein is CASSSNYPGTGGLNEQFF.

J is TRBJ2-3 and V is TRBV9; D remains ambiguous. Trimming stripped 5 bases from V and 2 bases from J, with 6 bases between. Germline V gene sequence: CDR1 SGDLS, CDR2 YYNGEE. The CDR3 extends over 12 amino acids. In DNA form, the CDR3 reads TGTGCCAGCAGTTCCAACACAGATACGCAGTATTTT. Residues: CASSSNTDTQYF.

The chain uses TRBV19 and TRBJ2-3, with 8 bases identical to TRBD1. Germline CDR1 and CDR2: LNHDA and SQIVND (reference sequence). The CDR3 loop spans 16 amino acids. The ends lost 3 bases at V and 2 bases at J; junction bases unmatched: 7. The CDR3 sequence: CASSIEGTGLTDTQYF. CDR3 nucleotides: TGTGCCAGTAGTATTGAGGGGACAGGCCTCACAGATACGCAGTATTTT.

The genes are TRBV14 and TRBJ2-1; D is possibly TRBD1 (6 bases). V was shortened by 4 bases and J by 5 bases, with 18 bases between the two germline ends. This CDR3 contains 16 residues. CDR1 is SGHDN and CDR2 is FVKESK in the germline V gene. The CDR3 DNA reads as TGTGCCAGCAGCCGTCACAGGGATTTGCTAAACAATGAGCAGTTCTTC. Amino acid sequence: CASSRHRDLLNNEQFF.

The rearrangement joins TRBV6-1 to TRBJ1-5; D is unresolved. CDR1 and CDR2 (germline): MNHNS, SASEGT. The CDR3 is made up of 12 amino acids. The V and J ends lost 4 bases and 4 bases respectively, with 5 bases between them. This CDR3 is CASSAVNQPQHF. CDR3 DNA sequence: TGTGCCAGCAGTGCTGTTAATCAGCCCCAGCATTTT.

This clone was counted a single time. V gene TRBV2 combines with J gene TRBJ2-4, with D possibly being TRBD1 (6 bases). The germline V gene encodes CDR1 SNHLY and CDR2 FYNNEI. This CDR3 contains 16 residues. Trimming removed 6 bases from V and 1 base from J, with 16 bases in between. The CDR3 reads CASRRGMEVAKNIQYF. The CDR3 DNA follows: TGTGCCAGCAGGAGGGGGATGGAGGTGGCCAAAAACATTCAGTACTTC.

The CDR3 coding sequence is TGTGCAAGTCGCCCCTGCGGGACTCCCTATGGCTACACCTTC. Translating gives CASRPCGTPYGYTF. J is TRBJ1-2 and V is TRBV12-2. TRBV12-2 is termed a pseudogene. CDR3 length: 14 amino acids.

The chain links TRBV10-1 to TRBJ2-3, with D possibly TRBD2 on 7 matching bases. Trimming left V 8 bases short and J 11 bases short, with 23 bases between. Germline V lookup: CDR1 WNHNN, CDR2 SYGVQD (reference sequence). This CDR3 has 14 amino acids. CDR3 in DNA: TGCGCCAGCGCACTGCCGGGGGGCCGAGAGGGGCAGTATTTT. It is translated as CASALPGGREGQYF.

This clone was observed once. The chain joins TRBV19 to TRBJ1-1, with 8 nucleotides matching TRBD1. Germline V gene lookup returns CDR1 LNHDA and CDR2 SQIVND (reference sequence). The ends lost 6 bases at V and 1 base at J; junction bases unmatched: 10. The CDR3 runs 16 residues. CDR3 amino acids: CASRPLSTGANTEAFF. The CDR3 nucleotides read TGTGCCAGTAGACCGCTCTCGACAGGGGCGAACACTGAAGCTTTCTTT.

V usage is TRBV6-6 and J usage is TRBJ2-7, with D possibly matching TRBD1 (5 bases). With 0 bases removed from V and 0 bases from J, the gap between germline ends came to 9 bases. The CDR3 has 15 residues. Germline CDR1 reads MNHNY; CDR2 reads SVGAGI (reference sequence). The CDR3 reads CASSYSEGASYEQYF. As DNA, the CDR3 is TGTGCCAGCAGTTACTCGGAAGGGGCCTCCTACGAGCAGTACTTC.

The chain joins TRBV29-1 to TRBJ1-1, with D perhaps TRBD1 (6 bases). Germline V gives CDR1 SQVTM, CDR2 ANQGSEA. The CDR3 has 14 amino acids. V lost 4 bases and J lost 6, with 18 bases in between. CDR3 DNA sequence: TGCAGCGTTGGTGCCAGAGGGGGAAACGCTGAAGCTTTCTTT. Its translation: CSVGARGGNAEAFF.

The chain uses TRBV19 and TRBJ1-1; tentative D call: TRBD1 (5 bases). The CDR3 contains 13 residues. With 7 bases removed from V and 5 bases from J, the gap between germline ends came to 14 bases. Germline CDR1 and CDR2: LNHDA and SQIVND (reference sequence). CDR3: CASNLGGETEAFF. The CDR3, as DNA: TGTGCCAGTAATCTGGGGGGTGAGACTGAAGCTTTCTTT.

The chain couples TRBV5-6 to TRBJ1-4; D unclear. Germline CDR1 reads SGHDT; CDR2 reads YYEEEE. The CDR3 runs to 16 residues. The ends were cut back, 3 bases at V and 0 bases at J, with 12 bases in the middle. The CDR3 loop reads CASSSRGSPTNEKLFF. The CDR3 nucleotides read TGTGCCAGCAGCTCAAGAGGATCACCAACTAATGAAAAACTGTTTTTT.

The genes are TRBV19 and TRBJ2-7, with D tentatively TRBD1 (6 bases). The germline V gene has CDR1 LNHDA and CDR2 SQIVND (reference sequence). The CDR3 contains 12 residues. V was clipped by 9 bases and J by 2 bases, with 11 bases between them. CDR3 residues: CASQGQTYEQYF. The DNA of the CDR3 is TGTGCCAGCCAAGGACAGACCTACGAGCAGTACTTC. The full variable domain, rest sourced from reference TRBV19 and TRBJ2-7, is DGGITQSPKYLFRKEGQNVTLSCEQNLNHDAMYWYRQDPGQGLRLIYYSQIVNDFQKGDIAEGYSVSREKKESFPLTVTSAQKNPTAFYLCASQGQTYEQYFGPGTRLTVT.

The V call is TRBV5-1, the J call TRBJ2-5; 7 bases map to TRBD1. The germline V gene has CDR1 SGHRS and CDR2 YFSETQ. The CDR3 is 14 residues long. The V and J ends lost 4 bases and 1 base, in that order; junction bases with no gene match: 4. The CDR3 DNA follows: TGCGCCAGCAGCCCGACAGGGCCCCAAGAGACCCAGTACTTC. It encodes CASSPTGPQETQYF.

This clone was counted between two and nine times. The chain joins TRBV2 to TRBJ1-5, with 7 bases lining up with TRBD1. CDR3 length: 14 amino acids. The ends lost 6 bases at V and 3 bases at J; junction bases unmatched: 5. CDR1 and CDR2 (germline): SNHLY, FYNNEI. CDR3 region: CASSATGFNQPQHF. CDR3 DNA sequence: TGTGCCAGCAGCGCGACAGGGTTCAATCAGCCCCAGCATTTT.

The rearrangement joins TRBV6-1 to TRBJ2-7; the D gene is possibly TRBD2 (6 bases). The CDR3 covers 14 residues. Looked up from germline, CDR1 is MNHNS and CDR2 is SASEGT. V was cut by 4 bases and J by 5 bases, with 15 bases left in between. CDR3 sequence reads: CASSVEGLPDEQYF. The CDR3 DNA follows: TGTGCCAGCAGTGTGGAGGGACTTCCGGACGAGCAGTACTTC.

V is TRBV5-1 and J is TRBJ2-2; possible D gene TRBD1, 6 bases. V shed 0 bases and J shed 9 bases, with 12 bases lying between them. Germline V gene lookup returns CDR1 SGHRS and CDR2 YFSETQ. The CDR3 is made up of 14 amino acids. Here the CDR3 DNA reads TGCGCCAGCAGCTTGGCACAGGGAGTCAGGGAGCTGTTTTTT. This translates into CASSLAQGVRELFF.